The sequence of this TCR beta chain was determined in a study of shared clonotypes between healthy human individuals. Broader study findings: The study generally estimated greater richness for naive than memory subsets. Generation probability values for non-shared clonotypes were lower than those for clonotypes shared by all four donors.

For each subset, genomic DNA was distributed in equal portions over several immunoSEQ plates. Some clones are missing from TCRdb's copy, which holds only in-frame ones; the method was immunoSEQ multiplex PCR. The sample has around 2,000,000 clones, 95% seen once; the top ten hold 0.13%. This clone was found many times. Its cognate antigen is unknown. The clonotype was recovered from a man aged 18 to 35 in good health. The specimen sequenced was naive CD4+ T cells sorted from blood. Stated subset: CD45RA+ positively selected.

The CDR3 sequence: CASSPQGGGYTF. Here the CDR3 DNA reads TGTGCCAGCAGCCCCCAGGGGGGAGGCTACACCTTC. J is TRBJ1-2 and V is TRBV5-4; 7 bases align to TRBD1. The CDR3 has 12 residues. J was trimmed by 8 bases and V by 4 bases; bases with no gene match: 5. Looked up from germline, CDR1 is SGHNT and CDR2 is YYREEE (reference sequence).